This T cell receptor beta chain was captured by sequencing in a study of blood T cells in healthy people across ages. Across the study: Capturing about one barcoded beta molecule per two T cells was achieved by template switching.

With a J-beta primer mix and a sample-barcoded 5' primer, a second PCR ran roughly 6 to 11 cycles. TCRdb analysed the 5' RACE reads with MiXCR anew, one entry per CDR3 protein. The table shows fewer than 950,000 distinct CDR3 sequences, with 36% occurring only once. Germline CDR1 and CDR2: MNHEY and SMNVEV (reference sequence). V was clipped by 5 bases and J by 12 bases, with 17 bases between them. This CDR3 has 13 amino acids. Isolation per sample recovered at least 7 million PBMCs. The chain uses TRBV27 and TRBJ2-1; D gene uncertain. The receptor was derived from a young man in good health. The sequencing sample was made of blood. CDR3 loop: CASSHQVLAGQFF. The CDR3 nucleotides read TGTGCCAGCAGTCACCAGGTGTTGGCAGGGCAGTTCTTC.